Listed here are 7 T cell receptor beta chains from one sample, sequenced in a study of blood T cell repertoires in COVID-19. The repertoire was sequenced with immunoSEQ multiplex PCR; TCRdb's copy has only in-frame clones and lacks some. Seen here are 250,000 to 300,000 clones, approximately 93% observed once, and the top ten hold 2.2%. The sequencing input was peripheral blood. The source of these receptors is a woman aged 25-40 years with COVID-19, enrolled during active disease.

The chain links TRBV28 to TRBJ1-5; D uncertain. Germline V gene data show CDR1 as MDHEN and CDR2 as SYDVKM. The CDR3 is made up of 13 amino acids. The ends were cut back, 3 bases at V and 5 bases at J, with 8 bases in the middle. The chain's CDR3 is CASSLSRHQPQHF. Here the CDR3 DNA reads TGTGCCAGCAGTTTGAGCAGGCATCAGCCCCAGCATTTT. The full variable domain, with the rest looked up from reference TRBV28 and TRBJ1-5, is DVKVTQSSRYLVKRTGEKVFLECVQDMDHENMFWYRQDPGLGLRLIYFSYDVKMKEKGDIPEGYSVSREKKERFSLILESASTNQTSMYLCASSLSRHQPQHFGDGTRLSIL.

The chain carries TRBV10-2 and TRBJ1-1, with D possibly being TRBD1 (5 bases). The V gene's germline CDR1 is WSHSY and CDR2 SAAADI. V lost 2 bases and J lost 11, with 12 bases in between. The CDR3 contains 12 residues. CDR3 residues: CASSEAAGRAFF. The CDR3 coding sequence is TGCGCCAGCAGTGAGGCGGCAGGGAGGGCTTTCTTT.

The chain carries TRBV5-6 and TRBJ2-2; 7 bases are shared with TRBD1. V lost 0 bases, J lost 5 bases, and 4 bases stayed unmatched. From germline, CDR1 is SGHDT and CDR2 YYEEEE. The CDR3 sequence is 15 residues long. The DNA of the CDR3 is TGTGCCAGCAGCTTGGACAGGGGAAAAACCGGGGAGCTGTTTTTT. It yields the protein CASSLDRGKTGELFF.

This clone appeared once. The V and J genes are TRBV5-1 and TRBJ2-2, with a possible D match to TRBD1 (6 bases). The V gene's germline CDR1 is SGHRS and CDR2 YFSETQ. The CDR3 length is 14 residues. The V end was cut by 5 bases, the J end by 2 bases, with 10 bases between. Here the CDR3 DNA reads TGCGCCAGCAGATGGACAGTTAACACCGGGGAGCTGTTTTTT. Amino acids: CASRWTVNTGELFF.

The chain links TRBV13 to TRBJ2-3; 12 nucleotides agree with TRBD2. Germline V gene sequence: CDR1 PRHDT, CDR2 FYEKMQ (reference sequence). This CDR3 contains 15 residues. The V and J ends lost 5 bases and 6 bases, in that order; junction bases with no gene match: 6. The CDR3 DNA reads as TGTGCCAGCAGCGAAACTAGCGGGAGGACCGATACGCAGTATTTT. Protein sequence: CASSETSGRTDTQYF.

The rearrangement joins TRBV6-1 to TRBJ1-2; D is undetermined. The CDR3 contains 14 residues. Trimming took off 1 base at V and 0 bases at J, with 6 bases between the two ends. Germline V gene lookup returns CDR1 MNHNS and CDR2 SASEGT. For the CDR3, the DNA is TGTGCCAGCAGTGAAGGGCCGTCTAACTATGGCTACACCTTC. It translates to CASSEGPSNYGYTF.

The rearrangement uses TRBV3-1 (or the pseudogene TRBV3-2) and TRBJ2-7; D gene ambiguous. CDR3 length: 12 amino acids. V dropped 1 base and J dropped 6 bases, with 7 bases sitting between them. Germline V gene sequence: CDR1 LGHDT, CDR2 YNNKEL (reference sequence). This CDR3 is CASSQASREQYF. CDR3 coding DNA: TGTGCCAGCAGCCAAGCGAGCCGCGAGCAGTACTTC.